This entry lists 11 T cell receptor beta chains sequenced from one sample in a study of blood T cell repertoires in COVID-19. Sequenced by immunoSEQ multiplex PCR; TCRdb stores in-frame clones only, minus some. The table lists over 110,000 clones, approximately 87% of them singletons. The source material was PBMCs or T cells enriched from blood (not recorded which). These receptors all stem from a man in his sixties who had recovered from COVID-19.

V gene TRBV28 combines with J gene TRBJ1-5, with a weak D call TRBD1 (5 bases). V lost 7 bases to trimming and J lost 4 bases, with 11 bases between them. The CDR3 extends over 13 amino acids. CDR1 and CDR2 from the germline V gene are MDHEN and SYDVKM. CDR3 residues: CASTPGGNQPQHF. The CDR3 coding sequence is TGTGCCAGCACCCCGGGGGGGAATCAGCCCCAGCATTTT.

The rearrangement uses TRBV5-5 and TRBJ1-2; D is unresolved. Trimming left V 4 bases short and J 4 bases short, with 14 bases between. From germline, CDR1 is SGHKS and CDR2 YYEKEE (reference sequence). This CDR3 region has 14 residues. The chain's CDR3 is CASSREAGTYGYTF. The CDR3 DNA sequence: TGTGCCAGCAGCCGGGAGGCAGGAACCTATGGCTACACCTTC.

The CDR3, as DNA: TGCAGCGTTGCCTTTGACAGGCCGAGAAGGAATGAGCAGTTCTTC. Its translation: CSVAFDRPRRNEQFF. The chain couples TRBV29-1 to TRBJ2-1; D is perhaps TRBD1 (6 bases). The ends were cut back, 4 bases at V and 7 bases at J, with 20 bases in the middle. This CDR3 is 15 amino acids long. Germline V gene sequence: CDR1 SQVTM, CDR2 ANQGSEA.

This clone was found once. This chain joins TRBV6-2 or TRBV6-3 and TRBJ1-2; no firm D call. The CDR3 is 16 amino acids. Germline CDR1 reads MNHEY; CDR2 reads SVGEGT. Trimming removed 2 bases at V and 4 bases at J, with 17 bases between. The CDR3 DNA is TGTGCCAGCAGTTACGGTGGCAGTACAATATCCTATGGCTACACCTTC. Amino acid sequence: CASSYGGSTISYGYTF.

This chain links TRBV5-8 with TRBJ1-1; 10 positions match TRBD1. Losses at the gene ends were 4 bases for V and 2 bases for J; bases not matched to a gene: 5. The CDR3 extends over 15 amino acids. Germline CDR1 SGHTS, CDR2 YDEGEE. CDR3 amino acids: CASSLTGGGNTEAFF. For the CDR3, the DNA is TGTGCCAGCAGCCTGACAGGGGGCGGTAACACTGAAGCTTTCTTT.

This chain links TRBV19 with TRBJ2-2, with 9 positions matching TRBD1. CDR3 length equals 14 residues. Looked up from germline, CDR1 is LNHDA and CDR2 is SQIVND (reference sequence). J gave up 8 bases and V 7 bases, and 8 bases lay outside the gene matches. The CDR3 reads CASTRTGAGGELFF. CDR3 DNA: TGTGCCAGTACTAGGACAGGGGCGGGAGGGGAGCTGTTTTTT.

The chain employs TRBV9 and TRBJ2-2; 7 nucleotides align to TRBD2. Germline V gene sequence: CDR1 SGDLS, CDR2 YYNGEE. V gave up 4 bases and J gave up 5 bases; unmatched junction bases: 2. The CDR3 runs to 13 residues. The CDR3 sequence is CASSISGTGELFF. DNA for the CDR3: TGTGCCAGCAGCATTAGCGGGACCGGGGAGCTGTTTTTT.

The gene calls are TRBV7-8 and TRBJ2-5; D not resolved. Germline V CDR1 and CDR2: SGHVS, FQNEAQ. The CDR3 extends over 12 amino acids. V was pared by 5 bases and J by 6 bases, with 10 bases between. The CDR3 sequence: CASSPGRKTQYF. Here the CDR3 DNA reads TGTGCCAGCAGCCCTGGCCGAAAGACCCAGTACTTC.

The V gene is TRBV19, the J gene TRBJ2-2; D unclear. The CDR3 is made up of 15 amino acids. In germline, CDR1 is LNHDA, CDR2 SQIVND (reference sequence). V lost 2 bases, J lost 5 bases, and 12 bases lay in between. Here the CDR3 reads CASSIRRGITGELFF. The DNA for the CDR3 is TGTGCCAGTAGTATAAGGAGAGGAATAACCGGGGAGCTGTTTTTT.

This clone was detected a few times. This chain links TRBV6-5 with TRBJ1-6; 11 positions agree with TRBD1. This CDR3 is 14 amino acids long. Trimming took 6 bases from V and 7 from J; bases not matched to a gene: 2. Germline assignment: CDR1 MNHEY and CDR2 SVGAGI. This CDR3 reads CASRRDRGNSPLHF. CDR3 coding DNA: TGTGCCAGCAGACGGGACAGGGGGAATTCACCCCTCCACTTT.

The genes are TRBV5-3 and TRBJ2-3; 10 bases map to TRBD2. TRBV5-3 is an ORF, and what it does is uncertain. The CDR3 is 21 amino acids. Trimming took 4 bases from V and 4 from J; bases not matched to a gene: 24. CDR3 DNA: TGTGCCAGAAGCCCACCGGGGCCGGCTAGCGGGAGAAATGGGGTAGCAGATACGCAGTATTTT. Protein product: CARSPPGPASGRNGVADTQYF.